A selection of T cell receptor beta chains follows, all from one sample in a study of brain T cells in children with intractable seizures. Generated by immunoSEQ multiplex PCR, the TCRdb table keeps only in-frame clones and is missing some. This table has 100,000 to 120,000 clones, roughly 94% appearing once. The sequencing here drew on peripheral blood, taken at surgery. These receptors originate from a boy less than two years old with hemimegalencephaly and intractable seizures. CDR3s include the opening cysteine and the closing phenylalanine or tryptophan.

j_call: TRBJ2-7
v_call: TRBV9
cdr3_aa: CASSTTKADSYEQYF

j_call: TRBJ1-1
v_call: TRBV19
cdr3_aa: CASSFGGPNTEAFF

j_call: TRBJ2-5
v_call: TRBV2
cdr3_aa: CASSPLGETQYF

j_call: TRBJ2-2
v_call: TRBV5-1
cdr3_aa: CASSMLNPGPLGTGELFF

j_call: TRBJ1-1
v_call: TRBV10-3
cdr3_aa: CAIRAGGADEAFF

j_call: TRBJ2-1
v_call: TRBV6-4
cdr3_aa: CASSRYGTDNEQFF

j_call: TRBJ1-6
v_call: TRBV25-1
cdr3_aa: CASSELSYNSPLHF

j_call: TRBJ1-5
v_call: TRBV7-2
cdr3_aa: CASSPYGGSNQPQHF

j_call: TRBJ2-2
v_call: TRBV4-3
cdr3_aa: CASSQEQTSGRRTGELFF

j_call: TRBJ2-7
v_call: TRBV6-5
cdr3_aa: CASSYGGVGPLEQYF

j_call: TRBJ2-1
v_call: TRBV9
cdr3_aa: CASSLQDRGSYNEQFF

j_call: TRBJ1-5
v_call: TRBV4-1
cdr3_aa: CASSHTGGNQPQHF

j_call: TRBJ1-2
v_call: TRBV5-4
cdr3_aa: CASSQGEHESWNGYTF

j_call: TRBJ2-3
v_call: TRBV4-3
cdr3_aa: CASSQLGGRMTDTQYF

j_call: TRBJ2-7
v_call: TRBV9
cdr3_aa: CASSVVGAGGEQYF

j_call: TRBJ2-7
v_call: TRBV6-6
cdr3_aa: CASSHKGTSGSWSYEQYF

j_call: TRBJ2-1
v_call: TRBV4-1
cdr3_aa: CASSPIMKRGSSSYNEQFF

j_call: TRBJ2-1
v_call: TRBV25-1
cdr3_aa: CASGGTFSYNEQFF

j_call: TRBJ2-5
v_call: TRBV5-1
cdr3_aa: CASSLGLAETQYF

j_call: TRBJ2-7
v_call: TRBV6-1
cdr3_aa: CASSEVELWEQYF

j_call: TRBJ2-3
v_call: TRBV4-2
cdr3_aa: CASSQDGSAGRTDTQYF

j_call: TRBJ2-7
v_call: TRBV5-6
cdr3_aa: CASSLGREPPHSYEQYF

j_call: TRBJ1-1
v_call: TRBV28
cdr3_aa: CASSRTNTEAFF

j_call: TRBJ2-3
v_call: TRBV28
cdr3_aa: CASSAGTSGRDTQYF

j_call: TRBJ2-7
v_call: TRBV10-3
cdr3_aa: CAISVFVYEQYF

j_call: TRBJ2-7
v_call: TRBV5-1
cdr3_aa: CASSLVVAGDRGEQYF

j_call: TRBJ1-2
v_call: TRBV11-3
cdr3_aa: CASSAQQGNYGYTF

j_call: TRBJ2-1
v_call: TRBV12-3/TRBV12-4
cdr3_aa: CASSDYNEQFF

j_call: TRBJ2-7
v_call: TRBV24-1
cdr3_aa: CATSDLGGYEQYF

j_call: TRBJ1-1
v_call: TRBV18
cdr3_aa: CASSPRGRGPVTEAFF

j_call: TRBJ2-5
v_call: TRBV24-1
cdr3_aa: CATSDPWTSSQETQYF

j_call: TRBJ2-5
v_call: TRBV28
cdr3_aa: CASSGGWETQYF

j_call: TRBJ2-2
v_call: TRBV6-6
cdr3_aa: CASSSRTGTNTGELFF

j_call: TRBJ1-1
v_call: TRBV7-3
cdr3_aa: CASSSAGGSTEAFF

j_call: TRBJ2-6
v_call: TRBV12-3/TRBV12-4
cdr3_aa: CASSLSGANVLTF

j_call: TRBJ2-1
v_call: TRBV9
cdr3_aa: CASSAGLADYNEQFF

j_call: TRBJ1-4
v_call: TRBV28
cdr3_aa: CASSHTPVRNEKLFF

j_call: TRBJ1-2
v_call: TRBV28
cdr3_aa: CASRATGSVYGYTF

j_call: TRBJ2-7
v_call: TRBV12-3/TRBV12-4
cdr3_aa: CASSFAEQYF

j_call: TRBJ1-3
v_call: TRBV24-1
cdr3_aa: CATSDRTGDGNTIYF

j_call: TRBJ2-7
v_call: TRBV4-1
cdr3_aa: CASSQGPGSGLAGEQYF

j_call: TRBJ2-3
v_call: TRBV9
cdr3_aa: CASAGSTDTQYF

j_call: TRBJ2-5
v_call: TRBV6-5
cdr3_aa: CASSWVGTGRETQYF

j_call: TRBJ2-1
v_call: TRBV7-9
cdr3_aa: CASSLSLAGGTYNEQFF

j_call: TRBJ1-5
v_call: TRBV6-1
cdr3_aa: CASSEGATYSNQPQHF

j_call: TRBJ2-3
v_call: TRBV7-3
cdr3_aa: CASSLGLAGTDTQYF

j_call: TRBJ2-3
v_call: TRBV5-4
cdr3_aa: CASSIGQGTDTQYF

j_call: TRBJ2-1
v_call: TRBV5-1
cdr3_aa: CASSDTLAGDGYEQFF

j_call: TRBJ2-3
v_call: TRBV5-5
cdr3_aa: CASSPHLAGFTDTQYF

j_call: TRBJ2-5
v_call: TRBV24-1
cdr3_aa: CATSDPGSEETQYF

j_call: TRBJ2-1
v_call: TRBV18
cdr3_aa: CASSPLSGRAGDEQFF

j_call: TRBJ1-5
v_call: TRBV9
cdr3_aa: CASSVGGNPGQPQHF

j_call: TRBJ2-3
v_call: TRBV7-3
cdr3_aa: CASSLTGGGTDTQYF